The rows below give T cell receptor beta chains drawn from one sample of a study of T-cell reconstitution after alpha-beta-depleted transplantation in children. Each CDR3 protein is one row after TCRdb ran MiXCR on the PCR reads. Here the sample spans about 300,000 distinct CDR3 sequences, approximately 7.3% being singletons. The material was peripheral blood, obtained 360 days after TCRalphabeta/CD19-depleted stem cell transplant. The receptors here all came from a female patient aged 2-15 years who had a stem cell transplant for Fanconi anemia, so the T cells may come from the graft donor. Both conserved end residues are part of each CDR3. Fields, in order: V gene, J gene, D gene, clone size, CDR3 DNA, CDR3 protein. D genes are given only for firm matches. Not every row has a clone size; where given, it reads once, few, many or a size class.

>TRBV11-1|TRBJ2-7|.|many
TGTGCCAGCAGCTTACCAATACAGGGAGAAGGTAGCGAGCAGTACTTC
CASSLPIQGEGSEQYF
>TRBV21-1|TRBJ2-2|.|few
TGTGCCAGCAGCAAAGCGCCAGGGAGGTGGACCGGGGAGCTGTTTTTT
CASSKAPGRWTGELFF
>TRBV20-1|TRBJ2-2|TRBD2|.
TGCAGTGCTCCCGGGACTAGCGGGATGTTTGGGGAGCTGTTTTTT
CSAPGTSGMFGELFF
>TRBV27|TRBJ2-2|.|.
TGTGCCAGCAGTCCGCAGACGACCGGGGAGCTGTTTTTT
CASSPQTTGELFF
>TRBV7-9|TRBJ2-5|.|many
TGTGCCAGCAGCGTAACAGAACAAGAGACCCAGTACTTC
CASSVTEQETQYF
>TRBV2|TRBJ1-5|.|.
TGTGCCAGCAGTGAAGATCAGACAGGCTATCAGCCCCAGCATTTT
CASSEDQTGYQPQHF
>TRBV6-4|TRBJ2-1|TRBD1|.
TGTGCCAGCAGTGGGACAGGGGGCTACAATGAGCAGTTCTTC
CASSGTGGYNEQFF
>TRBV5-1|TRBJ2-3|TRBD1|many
TGCGCCAGCAGCTCGTCGACAGGGGGCGTTAGCACAGATACGCAGTATTTT
CASSSSTGGVSTDTQYF
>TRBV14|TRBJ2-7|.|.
TGTGCCAGCAGCCAAGATCTGGGCAGCCGAAGGGGATTC
CASSQDLGSRRGF
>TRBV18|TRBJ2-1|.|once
TGTGCCAGCTCACGACCGGGACAAAGGAATGAGCAGTTCTTC
CASSRPGQRNEQFF
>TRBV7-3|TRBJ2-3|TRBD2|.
TGTGCCAGCAGCCTTACGGGACTAGCGGGTTTAGATACGCAGTATTTT
CASSLTGLAGLDTQYF
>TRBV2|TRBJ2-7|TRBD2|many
TGTGCCAGCAGTGTACTAGCGGAGGGGAGCTACGAGCAGTACTTC
CASSVLAEGSYEQYF
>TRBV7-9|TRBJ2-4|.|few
TGTGCCAGCAGTCCAACGGGGGGCGGGGTGGCCAAAAACATTCAGTACTTC
CASSPTGGGVAKNIQYF
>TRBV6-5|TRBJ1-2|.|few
TGTGCCAGCAGTTACTCACCAGGGGATGGCTACACCTTC
CASSYSPGDGYTF
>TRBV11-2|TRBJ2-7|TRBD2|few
TGTGCCAGCAGCTTACGGGGGGTCGATCCTCGCTACGAGCAGTACTTC
CASSLRGVDPRYEQYF
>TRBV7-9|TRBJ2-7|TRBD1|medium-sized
TGCGCTGGAGAGGCCCCAACAGGGGGGTACGAGCAGTACTTC
CAGEAPTGGYEQYF
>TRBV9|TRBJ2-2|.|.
TGTGCCAGCAGCGTAGCCTCCGGGGAGCTGTTTTTT
CASSVASGELFF
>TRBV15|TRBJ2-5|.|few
TGTGCCACCAGCAGAGAAATCTGGAGGGGTGAAGAGACCCAGTACTTC
CATSREIWRGEETQYF
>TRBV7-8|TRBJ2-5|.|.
TGTGCCAGCAGCTTATCCTGGGGGAGAGAGACCCAGTACTTC
CASSLSWGRETQYF
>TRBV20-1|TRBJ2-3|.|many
TGCAGTACCCGACCCTCTAGCACAGATACGCAGTATTTT
CSTRPSSTDTQYF
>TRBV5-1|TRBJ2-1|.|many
TGCGCCAGCAGCTTGTTCGCGCAGCCCCAGTTCTTC
CASSLFAQPQFF
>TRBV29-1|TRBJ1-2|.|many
TGCAGCGTTGAAGGTTACTATGGCTACACCTTC
CSVEGYYGYTF
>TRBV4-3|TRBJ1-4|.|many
TGCGCCAGCAGCCTATCACAGCGAAATGAAAAACTGTTTTTT
CASSLSQRNEKLFF
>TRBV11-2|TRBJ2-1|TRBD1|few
TGTGCCAGCAGCCGCAGGGGGCCCTCCTACAATGAGCAGTTCTTC
CASSRRGPSYNEQFF
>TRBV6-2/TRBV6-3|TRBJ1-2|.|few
TGTGCCAGCAGCAGCGGGGCCCTCTATGGCTACACCTTC
CASSSGALYGYTF
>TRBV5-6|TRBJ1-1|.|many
TGTGCCAGCAGCCTTAGACCGGGACGGCAACTGAACACTGAAGCTTTCTTT
CASSLRPGRQLNTEAFF
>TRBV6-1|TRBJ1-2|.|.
TGTGCCAGCAGTGTGGAGGGGCGGTATGGCTACACCTTC
CASSVEGRYGYTF
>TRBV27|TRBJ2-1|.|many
TGTGCCAGCAGCAAAGGGGGGACTTGGAATGAGCAGTTCTTC
CASSKGGTWNEQFF
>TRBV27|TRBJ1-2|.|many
TGTGCCAGCAGTTCACTACAGGAATTCTATGGCTACACCTTC
CASSSLQEFYGYTF
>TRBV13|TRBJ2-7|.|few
TGTGCCAGCAGCTTAGGCGCCGGGACGGTGGAGCAGTACTTC
CASSLGAGTVEQYF
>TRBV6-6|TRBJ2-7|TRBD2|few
TGTGCCAGCAGTCATACACCAGCGGGACGCCCCTTCTTC
CASSHTPAGRPFF